Below are 16 T cell receptor beta chains sequenced from a single sample in a study of cytomegalovirus exposure and HLA in healthy donors (dated by TCRdb to the late 2010s). The receptor library was made with the immunoSEQ multiplex PCR assay. For the multiplex PCR, a mixture combining 60 forward primers for TCR Vbeta segments and 13 reverse primers for TCR Jbeta segments was used. In TCRdb, the immuneACCESS table is reduced to in-frame sequences with V and J assigned. These tables do not hold every clone; where another copy was compared, an unresolved V gene accounts for under half, and the others remain unexplained. This specimen's table enumerates 150,000 to 200,000 clones. The ten biggest clones cover about 2.2% of the sample. Source material: PBMCs. The receptor source for this set is a young man in good health and CMV-seronegative.

The genes are TRBV6-5 and TRBJ1-2; TRBD1 might be the D (6 bases). Germline CDR1 MNHEY, CDR2 SVGAGI. V lost 6 bases to trimming and J lost 7 bases, with 18 bases between them. This CDR3 spans 14 amino acids. The CDR3 reads CASSLSNRAGGYTF. The CDR3 DNA sequence: TGTGCCAGCAGCCTCTCCAACAGGGCGGGTGGCTACACCTTC.

CDR3 sequence: CASSQDFEETQYF. In DNA form, the CDR3 reads TGTGCCAGTAGTCAGGATTTCGAGGAGACCCAGTACTTC. The rearrangement uses TRBV19 and TRBJ2-5, with unresolved D. The germline V gene encodes CDR1 LNHDA and CDR2 SQIVND (reference sequence). V was clipped by 5 bases and J by 5 bases, with 12 bases between them. The CDR3 consists of 13 residues. The full variable domain, rest sourced from reference TRBV19 and TRBJ2-5, is DGGITQSPKYLFRKEGQNVTLSCEQNLNHDAMYWYRQDPGQGLRLIYYSQIVNDFQKGDIAEGYSVSREKKESFPLTVTSAQKNPTAFYLCASSQDFEETQYFGPGTRLLVL.

The chain employs TRBV25-1 and TRBJ1-2; possibly TRBD1 for D (6 bases). This CDR3 is 13 amino acids long. The germline V and J ends were trimmed by 7 bases and 9 bases, with 18 bases remaining between them. Germline CDR1 reads MGHDK; CDR2 reads SYGVNS. As DNA, the CDR3 is TGTGCCAGCACTGCCGGCCCGGGACACCGCTACACCTTC. Protein product: CASTAGPGHRYTF.

The gene calls are TRBV11-3 and TRBJ1-1; unclear D gene. CDR3 length: 12 residues. V was pared by 7 bases and J by 1 base, with 7 bases between. Germline CDR1 and CDR2: SGHNT and YENEEA. The DNA of the CDR3 is TGTGCCAGCACTGGGAGGAACACTGAAGCTTTCTTT. It encodes CASTGRNTEAFF.

This chain links TRBV5-1 with TRBJ1-2; the match to TRBD1 covers 9 bases. CDR1 SGHRS and CDR2 YFSETQ come from the germline V gene. The CDR3 extends over 15 amino acids. With V trimmed by 0 bases and J by 4 bases, 4 bases remained unmatched. The CDR3 loop is CASSLVGQGGYGYTF. The CDR3 DNA reads TGCGCCAGCAGCTTGGTGGGACAGGGTGGCTATGGCTACACCTTC. The full variable domain, with the rest looked up from reference TRBV5-1 and TRBJ1-2, is KAGVTQTPRYLIKTRGQQVTLSCSPISGHRSVSWYQQTPGQGLQFLFEYFSETQRNKGNFPGRFSGRQFSNSRSEMNVSTLELGDSALYLCASSLVGQGGYGYTFGSGTRLTVV.

The rearrangement links TRBV27 to TRBJ2-7; 13 bases line up with TRBD2. This CDR3 spans 19 amino acids. J lost 3 bases, V lost 5 bases, and 16 bases had no gene match. Looked up from germline, CDR1 is MNHEY and CDR2 is SMNVEV (reference sequence). The CDR3 reads CASSPRPGLAGTSLYEQYF. DNA of the CDR3: TGTGCCAGCAGTCCACGACCGGGACTAGCGGGAACTTCCCTCTACGAGCAGTACTTC.

This rearrangement joins TRBV27 to TRBJ1-2, with D possibly being TRBD1 (6 bases). The germline gives CDR1 MNHEY, CDR2 SMNVEV (reference sequence). The CDR3 loop spans 16 amino acids. The V and J ends lost 8 bases and 4 bases respectively, with 23 bases between them. The chain's CDR3 is CASSGGWGHGGYGYTF. The CDR3 nucleotides are TGTGCCAGCTCCGGTGGGTGGGGACACGGTGGCTATGGCTACACCTTC.

The gene calls are TRBV6-5 and TRBJ1-1; D is uncertain. There are 14 residues in the CDR3. The V gene's germline CDR1 is MNHEY and CDR2 SVGAGI. V was cut by 4 bases and J by 1 base, with 10 bases left in between. Here the CDR3 DNA reads TGTGCCAGCAGTTGGAGAGGGCAGAACACTGAAGCTTTCTTT. Its protein product is CASSWRGQNTEAFF.

The V and J genes are TRBV18 and TRBJ1-1; 7 bases match TRBD1. V was pared by 5 bases and J by 1 base, with 7 bases of the junction left unmatched. This CDR3 comprises 15 residues. CDR1 is KGHSH, CDR2 LQKENI, per germline. CDR3 nucleotide sequence: TGTGCCAGCTCATACTCCGGGACAGCGAACACTGAAGCTTTCTTT. It codes for CASSYSGTANTEAFF.

This sequence joins TRBV10-1 and TRBJ2-1; D unresolved. The CDR3 length is 13 residues. V was trimmed by 4 bases and J by 7 bases, leaving 11 bases between them. Per germline, CDR1 WNHNN and CDR2 SYGVQD (reference sequence). In DNA form, the CDR3 reads TGCGCCAGCAGTGGGCCTAGTTCGAATGAGCAGTTCTTC. The encoded protein is CASSGPSSNEQFF.

This rearrangement joins TRBV6-4 to TRBJ2-1; 7 nucleotides line up with TRBD2. CDR1 and CDR2 from the germline V gene are MRHNA and SNTAGT. V shed 3 bases, J shed 2 bases, and the junction held 4 bases outside the gene matches. This CDR3 has 15 residues. CDR3 amino acids: CASSEASGTYNEQFF. CDR3 nucleotides: TGTGCCAGCAGTGAGGCTAGCGGAACCTACAATGAGCAGTTCTTC.

This sequence joins TRBV19 and TRBJ2-2, with 10 positions matching TRBD1. The ends lost 4 bases at V and 4 bases at J; junction bases unmatched: 0. Germline lookup yields CDR1 LNHDA and CDR2 SQIVND (reference sequence). This CDR3 contains 14 residues. Written as DNA, the CDR3 is TGTGCCAGTAGTAGGACAGGGGGCACCGGGGAGCTGTTTTTT. It is translated as CASSRTGGTGELFF. The variable domain in full, with the rest retrieved from reference TRBV19 and TRBJ2-2, is DGGITQSPKYLFRKEGQNVTLSCEQNLNHDAMYWYRQDPGQGLRLIYYSQIVNDFQKGDIAEGYSVSREKKESFPLTVTSAQKNPTAFYLCASSRTGGTGELFFGEGSRLTVL.

The rearrangement links TRBV5-6 to TRBJ2-7, with 9 positions matching TRBD1. Germline V gene lookup returns CDR1 SGHDT and CDR2 YYEEEE. This CDR3 is 14 amino acids long. J gave up 1 base and V 6 bases, and 5 bases lay outside the gene matches. CDR3 residues: CASTPGTGSYEQYF. CDR3 coding DNA: TGTGCCAGCACACCCGGGACAGGGTCCTACGAGCAGTACTTC.

The V call is TRBV2, the J call TRBJ2-7; maybe TRBD1 (7 bases). The CDR3 extends over 13 amino acids. Germline V gene sequence: CDR1 SNHLY, CDR2 FYNNEI. V gave up 10 bases and J gave up 2 bases, with 15 bases separating them. The CDR3 protein is CATGGTVPYEQYF. The CDR3, as DNA: TGTGCCACAGGGGGGACGGTCCCCTACGAGCAGTACTTC.

A note on this clone: Other DNA sequences from this sample encode an identical CDR3 as well. The rearrangement links TRBV7-9 to TRBJ1-1, with unresolved D. V dropped 3 bases and J dropped 1 base, with 6 bases sitting between them. The length of the CDR3 is 13 residues. The germline V gene has CDR1 SEHNR and CDR2 FQNEAQ (reference sequence). The CDR3 here is CASSFAGNTEAFF. Written as DNA, the CDR3 is TGTGCCAGCAGCTTTGCAGGGAACACTGAAGCTTTCTTT.

The chain couples TRBV6-1 to TRBJ2-1, with 9 bases lining up with TRBD2. The CDR3 spans 15 residues. V was pared by 5 bases and J by 10 bases, with 12 bases of the junction left unmatched. Germline V gene data show CDR1 as MNHNS and CDR2 as SASEGT. The CDR3 here is CASSFSGGYGGEQFF. In DNA form, the CDR3 reads TGTGCCAGCAGTTTTAGCGGGGGTTACGGTGGGGAGCAGTTCTTC.